This TCR beta chain is from a study of CD8 T cells in Susac syndrome. The CDR3 covers 15 residues. V lost 0 bases and J 1 base, leaving 10 bases between the germline ends. Germline values: CDR1 LGHDT, CDR2 YNNKEL (reference sequence). With random hexamers, roughly 0.5 to 1 ug RNA was reverse transcribed. Via MiXCR, TCRdb re-called the immunoSEQ multiplex PCR reads, giving one row per CDR3 protein. The data hold about 150,000 distinct CDR3 sequences, with nearly 97% observed a single time. This TCR was recovered from a human donor with multiple sclerosis. The chain joins TRBV3-1 to TRBJ2-7, with unresolved D. Sequencing used CD8+ T cells from PBMCs. As DNA, the CDR3 is TGTGCCAGCAGCCAAGAGGGCAGTGGATCCTACGAGCAGTACTTC. Protein: CASSQEGSGSYEQYF.